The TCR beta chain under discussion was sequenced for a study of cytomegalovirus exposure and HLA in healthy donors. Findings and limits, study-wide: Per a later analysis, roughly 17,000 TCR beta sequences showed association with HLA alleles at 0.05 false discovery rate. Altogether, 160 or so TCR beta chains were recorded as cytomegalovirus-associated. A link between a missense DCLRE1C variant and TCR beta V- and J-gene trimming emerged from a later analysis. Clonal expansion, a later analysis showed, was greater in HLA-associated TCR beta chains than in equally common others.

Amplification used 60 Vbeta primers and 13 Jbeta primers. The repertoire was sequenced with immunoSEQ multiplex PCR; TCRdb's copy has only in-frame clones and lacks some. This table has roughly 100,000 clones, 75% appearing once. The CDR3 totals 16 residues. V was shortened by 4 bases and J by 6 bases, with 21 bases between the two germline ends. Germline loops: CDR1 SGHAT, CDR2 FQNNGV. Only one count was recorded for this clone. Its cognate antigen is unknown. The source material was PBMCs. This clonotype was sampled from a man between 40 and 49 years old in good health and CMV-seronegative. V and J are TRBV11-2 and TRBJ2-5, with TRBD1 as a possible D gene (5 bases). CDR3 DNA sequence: TGTGCCAGCAGCTCCTCGGCAGGGTCTTTTGTGAAGACCCAGTACTTC. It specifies CASSSSAGSFVKTQYF.